The clone carrying this TCR beta chain occurred many times. Its antigen remains unknown. Between the trimmed V and J ends, which lost 2 bases and 1 base, there was a span of 10 bases. The CDR3 sequence is 15 residues long. The germline gives CDR1 SGHTA, CDR2 FQGTGA. This sample stems from a study of T cell repertoires in cytomegalovirus infection. Overall study context: It was the public TCR beta signatures that indicated both CMV infection and matching HLA type.

Overall study results and limits: The ex vivo response showed dominance by HLA-C-restricted CMV-specific TCR beta clonotypes.

TCRdb used MiXCR to reprocess the reads, holding one entry per CDR3 protein. The sample comprises more than 200,000 distinct CDR3 sequences, 9.1% of which are singletons, and around 16% rests with the top ten. The sample was PBMCs. This clonotype was sampled from a human donor in good health (CMV status not recorded). Some clones in this sample may be carry-over from other donors' samples. The V and J genes are TRBV7-3 and TRBJ2-3; D unresolved. The CDR3 DNA reads TGTGCCAGCAGCTTATCACACGGTGGCACAGATACGCAGTATTTT. It specifies CASSLSHGGTDTQYF.